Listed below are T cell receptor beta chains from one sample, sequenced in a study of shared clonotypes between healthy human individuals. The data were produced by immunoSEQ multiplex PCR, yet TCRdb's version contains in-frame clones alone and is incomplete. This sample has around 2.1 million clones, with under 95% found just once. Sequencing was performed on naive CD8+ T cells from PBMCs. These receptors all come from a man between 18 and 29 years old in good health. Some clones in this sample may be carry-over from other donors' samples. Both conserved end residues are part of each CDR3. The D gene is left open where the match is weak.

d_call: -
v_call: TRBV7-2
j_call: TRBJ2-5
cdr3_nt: TGTGCCAGCAGCCCTATCTGGGAGACCCAGTACTTC
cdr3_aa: CASSPIWETQYF

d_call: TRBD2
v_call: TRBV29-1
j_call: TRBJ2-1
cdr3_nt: TGCAGCGTTGAAGGCCTAGCGGGAGTCAATGAGCAGTTCTTC
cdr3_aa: CSVEGLAGVNEQFF

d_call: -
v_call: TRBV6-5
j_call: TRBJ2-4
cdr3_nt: TGTGCCAGCAGTTCCCCAACAGGGTCGCAAAACATTCAGTACTTC
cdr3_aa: CASSSPTGSQNIQYF

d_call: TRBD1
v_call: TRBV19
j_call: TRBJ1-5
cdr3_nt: TGTGCCAGTAGTGTCCAATTCACAGGGGGCGCGGAACAGCCCCAGCATTTT
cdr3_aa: CASSVQFTGGAEQPQHF

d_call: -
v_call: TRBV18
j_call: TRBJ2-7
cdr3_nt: TGTGCCAGCTCAGCCCAACCTGCTTCCCTTTCCCTCTACGAGCAGTACTTC
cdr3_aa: CASSAQPASLSLYEQYF

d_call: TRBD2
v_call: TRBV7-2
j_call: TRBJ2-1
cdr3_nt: TGTGCCAGCAGCTTATTACCTAGCGGGGTCAATGAGCAGTTCTTC
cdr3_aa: CASSLLPSGVNEQFF

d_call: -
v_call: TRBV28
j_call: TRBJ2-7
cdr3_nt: TGTGCCAGCAGCCTGACAGAGAACTACGAGCAGTACTTC
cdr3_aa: CASSLTENYEQYF

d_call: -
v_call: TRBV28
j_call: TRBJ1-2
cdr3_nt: TGTGCCAGCAGTTACCCAGGTTTACTCGGCTACACCTTC
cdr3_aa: CASSYPGLLGYTF

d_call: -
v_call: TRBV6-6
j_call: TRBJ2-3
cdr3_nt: TGTGCCAGCAAGGCCGGGGATACGCAGTATTTT
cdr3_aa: CASKAGDTQYF

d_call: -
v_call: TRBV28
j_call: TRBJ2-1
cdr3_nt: TGTGCCAGCAGTTTTGGCGGGATCTCCTACAATGAGCAGTTCTTC
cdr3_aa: CASSFGGISYNEQFF

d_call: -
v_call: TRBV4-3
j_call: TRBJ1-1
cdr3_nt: TGCGCCAGCAGCCAAGATCGACGGGTCACTGAAGCTTTCTTT
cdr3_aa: CASSQDRRVTEAFF

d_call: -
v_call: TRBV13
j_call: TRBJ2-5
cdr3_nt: TGTGCCAGCAGCTTCCGGCGGACAGAAGAGACCCAGTACTTC
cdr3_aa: CASSFRRTEETQYF

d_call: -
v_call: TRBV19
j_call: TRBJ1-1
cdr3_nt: TGTGCCAGTAGTATAGTAACGGGCAGTGAAGCTTTCTTT
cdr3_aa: CASSIVTGSEAFF

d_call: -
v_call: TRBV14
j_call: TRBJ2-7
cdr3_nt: TGTGCCAGCAGCCAAAAGGGACAGCAGGGACTATACGAGCAGTACTTC
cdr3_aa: CASSQKGQQGLYEQYF

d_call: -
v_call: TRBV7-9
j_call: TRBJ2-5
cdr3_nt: TGTGCCAGCAGCCCCCCCGAAAGCAGGGAGACCCAGTACTTC
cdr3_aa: CASSPPESRETQYF